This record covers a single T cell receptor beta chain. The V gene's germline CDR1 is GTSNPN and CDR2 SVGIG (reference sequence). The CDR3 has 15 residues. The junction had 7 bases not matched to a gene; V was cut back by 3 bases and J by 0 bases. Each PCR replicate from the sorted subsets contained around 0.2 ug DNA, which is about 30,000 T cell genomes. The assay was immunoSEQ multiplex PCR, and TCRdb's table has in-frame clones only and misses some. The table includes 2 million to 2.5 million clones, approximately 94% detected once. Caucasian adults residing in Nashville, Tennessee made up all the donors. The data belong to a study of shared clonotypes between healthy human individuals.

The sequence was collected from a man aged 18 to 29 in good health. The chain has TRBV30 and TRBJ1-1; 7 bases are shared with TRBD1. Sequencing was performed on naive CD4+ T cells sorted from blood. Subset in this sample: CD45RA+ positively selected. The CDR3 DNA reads TGTGCCTGGAGAAGGAGACAGGGTATGAACACTGAAGCTTTCTTT. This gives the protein CAWRRRQGMNTEAFF.